Below are 24 T cell receptor beta chains sequenced from a single sample in a study of T-cell memory formation after mild COVID-19. TCRdb re-called the 5' RACE reads with MiXCR, one entry per CDR3 protein. The sample includes roughly 200,000 distinct CDR3 sequences, about 9.2% seen only once; the top ten take 3.5%. Sequenced: PBMCs or a T cell subset sorted from them (not recorded which). All receptors come from a young man who had mild COVID-19 (a few samples of this study predate the infection). Cell type and time point are not known.

This clonotype was picked up many times. This chain links TRBV3-1 with TRBJ1-6; D is unresolved. The CDR3 consists of 14 residues. CDR1 and CDR2 from the germline V gene are LGHDT and YNNKEL (reference sequence). The V gene lost 2 bases and the J gene lost 6 bases, with 8 bases spanning the gap. The CDR3 DNA reads as TGTGCCAGCAGCCAAATGACGGGTAATTCACCCCTCCACTTT. It yields the protein CASSQMTGNSPLHF.

This chain uses TRBV5-1 with TRBJ2-5; no definite D call. V dropped 5 bases and J dropped 1 base, with 6 bases sitting between them. Germline-derived CDR1 and CDR2 are SGHRS and YFSETQ. There are 12 residues in the CDR3. The chain's CDR3 is CASRRVQETQYF. In nucleotides, the CDR3 is TGCGCCAGCAGAAGGGTCCAAGAGACCCAGTACTTC.

This clonotype was seen a few times. The rearrangement uses TRBV9 and TRBJ2-3; 7 nucleotides align to TRBD2. Germline-derived CDR1 and CDR2 are SGDLS and YYNGEE. CDR3 length equals 14 residues. The V gene end was trimmed by 0 bases and the J gene end by 11 bases; junction bases not matched to a gene: 9. The CDR3: CASSVGGTTSRQYF. The CDR3 DNA sequence: TGTGCCAGCAGCGTAGGGGGGACTACCAGTAGGCAGTATTTT.

This clonotype was counted a single time. The rearrangement links TRBV5-8 to TRBJ2-5, with TRBD2 matching over 12 bases. V shed 4 bases, J shed 4 bases, and the junction held 5 bases outside the gene matches. The CDR3 is 15 residues long. Germline V CDR1 and CDR2: SGHTS, YDEGEE. CDR3 region: CASSPGLAGTETQYF. The CDR3, as DNA: TGTGCCAGCAGCCCGGGACTAGCGGGTACAGAGACCCAGTACTTC.

This clonotype was observed at least ten times. The rearrangement uses TRBV6-5 and TRBJ2-3; D not certain. CDR3 length equals 13 residues. V shed 5 bases and J shed 0 bases, with 6 bases lying between them. CDR1 MNHEY and CDR2 SVGAGI come from the germline V gene. The CDR3 nucleotides read TGTGCCAGCAGTCGGTGGAGCACAGATACGCAGTATTTT. It translates to CASSRWSTDTQYF.

V and J are TRBV7-9 and TRBJ1-1, with D hard to call. The CDR3 covers 14 residues. Germline V CDR1 and CDR2: SEHNR, FQNEAQ (reference sequence). V was trimmed by 7 bases and J by 1 base, leaving 13 bases between them. The CDR3 DNA reads as TGTGCCAGCACCCCATTCCCCCCGAACACTGAAGCTTTCTTT. Amino acid sequence: CASTPFPPNTEAFF. Filled out from reference TRBV7-9 and TRBJ1-1, the complete variable domain reads DTGVSQNPRHKITKRGQNVTFRCDPISEHNRLYWYRQTLGQGPEFLTYFQNEAQLEKSRLLSDRFSAERPKGSFSTLEIQRTEQGDSAMYLCASTPFPPNTEAFFGQGTRLTVV.

This clonotype was observed a few times. This chain connects TRBV5-5 to TRBJ2-5, with 9 bases identical to TRBD2. CDR1 and CDR2 (germline): SGHKS, YYEKEE (reference sequence). With 0 bases clipped from V and 4 bases from J, the junction kept 16 bases outside the gene matches. The CDR3 spans 19 residues. CDR3 sequence: CASSLAFSSRGGTSETQYF. For the CDR3, the DNA is TGTGCCAGCAGCTTGGCCTTTAGTTCGCGGGGGGGGACCTCAGAGACCCAGTACTTC.

V is TRBV5-1 and J is TRBJ2-5; 8 bases match TRBD1. The CDR3 contains 15 residues. Germline-derived CDR1 and CDR2 are SGHRS and YFSETQ. After removal of 2 bases from V and 5 bases from J, the junction contained 8 bases not matched to a gene. For the CDR3, the DNA is TGCGCCAGCAGCTTACTTGGCAGGGGGCGGGAGACCCAGTACTTC. Amino acids: CASSLLGRGRETQYF.

This clonotype was counted a few times. The V and J genes are TRBV7-2 and TRBJ1-1, with 10 nucleotides matching TRBD1. The ends lost 5 bases at V and 1 base at J; junction bases unmatched: 4. Looked up from germline, CDR1 is SGHTA and CDR2 is FQGNSA. The CDR3 has 15 residues. CDR3 residues: CASSPWTGGNTEAFF. For the CDR3, the DNA is TGTGCCAGCAGCCCGTGGACAGGGGGGAACACTGAAGCTTTCTTT.

This clonotype has a handful of counts. The V gene is TRBV3-1, the J gene TRBJ1-2, with no clear D. V was trimmed by 6 bases and J by 6 bases, leaving 20 bases between them. Germline V gene data show CDR1 as LGHDT and CDR2 as YNNKEL (reference sequence). The CDR3 length is 15 residues. CDR3 sequence: CASSPRSGVSDGYTF. CDR3 sequence (DNA): TGTGCCAGCAGTCCAAGATCCGGGGTATCGGATGGCTACACCTTC.

There are a few counts of this clonotype. The chain links TRBV6-6 to TRBJ1-1; D gene uncertain. The V gene's germline CDR1 is MNHNY and CDR2 SVGAGI (reference sequence). The CDR3 covers 15 residues. The V and J ends lost 0 bases and 6 bases respectively, with 14 bases between them. The CDR3, as DNA: TGTGCCAGCAGTTACTCGAGTAGTGGAAACGCTGAAGCTTTCTTT. It translates to CASSYSSSGNAEAFF.

The chain combines TRBV7-9 with TRBJ1-1; 7 nucleotides align to TRBD1. Trimming at V came to 5 bases and at J to 8 bases, leaving 5 bases not matched to a gene. CDR1 and CDR2 from the germline V gene are SEHNR and FQNEAQ (reference sequence). The CDR3 sequence is 12 residues long. CDR3 nucleotide sequence: TGTGCCAGCAGCGGAGGGGGCTTGGAAGCTTTCTTT. Its translation: CASSGGGLEAFF.

This clonotype was picked up one time. The rearrangement joins TRBV27 to TRBJ2-5; possible D gene TRBD1, 5 bases. V gave up 4 bases and J gave up 5 bases, with 11 bases separating them. The CDR3 covers 13 residues. CDR1 is MNHEY, CDR2 SMNVEV, per germline (reference sequence). The CDR3 is CASSSAGRETQYF. The DNA of the CDR3 is TGTGCCAGCAGTTCGGCAGGGCGGGAGACCCAGTACTTC.

The V call is TRBV20-1, the J call TRBJ2-1; tentative D call: TRBD2 (8 bases). Germline lookup yields CDR1 DFQATT and CDR2 SNEGSKA (reference sequence). This CDR3 contains 14 residues. V was cut by 5 bases and J by 6 bases, with 17 bases left in between. In DNA, the CDR3 is TGCAGTGCTCCCAGGGGGACTAGACTCAATGAGCAGTTCTTC. Encoded protein: CSAPRGTRLNEQFF.

J is TRBJ1-3 and V is TRBV7-9; D perhaps matches TRBD1 (6 bases). Germline lookup yields CDR1 SEHNR and CDR2 FQNEAQ (reference sequence). Trimming removed 5 bases at V and 1 base at J, with 9 bases between. The length of the CDR3 is 14 residues. The DNA of the CDR3 is TGTGCCAGCAGCGATACAGGGTCTGGAAACACCATATATTTT. As protein: CASSDTGSGNTIYF.

For the CDR3, the DNA is TGCGCCAGCAGCCAAGTTATCAAAAACATTCAGTACTTC. Protein product: CASSQVIKNIQYF. The chain carries TRBV4-3 and TRBJ2-4; D unresolved. Deletions cut 1 base from V and 3 bases from J, with 4 bases between. This CDR3 contains 13 residues. Germline CDR1 is LGHNA and CDR2 is YSLEER.

The gene calls are TRBV7-4 and TRBJ2-3; D might be TRBD2 (5 bases). Germline CDR1 is SGHVT and CDR2 is SQSDAQ. This CDR3 has 17 residues. V gave up 2 bases and J gave up 4 bases, with 19 bases separating them. The CDR3, as DNA: TGTGCCAGCAGCTTACCAGAATTACAGCATAGCGCAGATACGCAGTATTTT. Protein: CASSLPELQHSADTQYF.

The rearrangement links TRBV5-1 to TRBJ2-7; 12 nucleotides align to TRBD2. V lost 1 base, J lost 0 bases, and 2 bases stayed unmatched. This CDR3 has 16 residues. Germline V gene lookup returns CDR1 SGHRS and CDR2 YFSETQ. The CDR3 region is CASSLLAGGSSYEQYF. As DNA, the CDR3 is TGCGCCAGCAGCTTGCTAGCGGGGGGGAGCTCCTACGAGCAGTACTTC. The full variable domain, its missing parts supplied by reference TRBV5-1 and TRBJ2-7, is KAGVTQTPRYLIKTRGQQVTLSCSPISGHRSVSWYQQTPGQGLQFLFEYFSETQRNKGNFPGRFSGRQFSNSRSEMNVSTLELGDSALYLCASSLLAGGSSYEQYFGPGTRLTVT.

This clonotype was seen repeatedly, ten times or more. V usage is TRBV5-4 and J usage is TRBJ2-3; the D gene is possibly TRBD2 (6 bases). The V end lost 4 bases, the J end lost 3 bases, and 15 bases lay between the germline ends. This CDR3 spans 15 amino acids. Germline V gene data show CDR1 as SGHNT and CDR2 as YYREEE (reference sequence). In DNA form, the CDR3 reads TGTGCCAGCAGCCTCGGGGGAGTAAGGACAGATACGCAGTATTTT. It specifies CASSLGGVRTDTQYF.

This chain uses TRBV5-1 with TRBJ2-4; 9 positions agree with TRBD1. Germline assignment: CDR1 SGHRS and CDR2 YFSETQ. The J segment lost 7 bases and the V segment lost 0 bases, leaving 2 bases of the junction unmatched. This CDR3 region has 14 residues. The DNA for the CDR3 is TGCGCCAGCAGCTTGGAGGGACAGGGTAACATTCAGTACTTC. Encoded protein: CASSLEGQGNIQYF.

In this sample, this clonotype turned up a few times. The chain recombines TRBV27 with TRBJ2-2, with 9 bases matching TRBD1. Trimming took 2 bases from V and 6 from J; bases not matched to a gene: 4. Germline CDR1 reads MNHEY; CDR2 reads SMNVEV (reference sequence). The CDR3 sequence is 15 residues long. The CDR3 sequence: CASSLPGQGAGELFF. As DNA, the CDR3 is TGTGCCAGCAGTTTACCGGGACAGGGTGCCGGGGAGCTGTTTTTT.

At least ten counts were recorded for this clonotype. J is TRBJ2-7 and V is TRBV27, with 8 bases fitting TRBD1. V lost 5 bases and J lost 6; bases outside the gene matches: 9. CDR1 is MNHEY and CDR2 is SMNVEV in the germline V gene (reference sequence). There are 14 residues in the CDR3. CDR3 sequence: CASSRRQGLGEQYV. The CDR3 DNA follows: TGTGCCAGCAGTCGCCGACAGGGGCTTGGCGAGCAGTACGTC.

This clonotype was observed many times. The chain links TRBV29-1 to TRBJ2-1, with D unclear. The germline CDR1 and CDR2 sequences are SQVTM and ANQGSEA. The CDR3 consists of 13 residues. Trimming shortened V by 0 bases and J by 8 bases, and 11 bases separated the two germline ends. The CDR3 nucleotides are TGCAGCGTTGAAGATCGATACATCCATGAGCAGTTCTTC. It is translated as CSVEDRYIHEQFF.

V gene TRBV4-3 combines with J gene TRBJ1-1, with a possible D match to TRBD1 (5 bases). This CDR3 is built from 14 residues. The germline V and J ends were trimmed by 4 bases and 5 bases, with 14 bases remaining between them. Looked up from germline, CDR1 is LGHNA and CDR2 is YSLEER. DNA for the CDR3: TGCGCCAGCAGCCCGGGGCCGGTCGCAACTGAAGCTTTCTTT. Amino acid sequence: CASSPGPVATEAFF.